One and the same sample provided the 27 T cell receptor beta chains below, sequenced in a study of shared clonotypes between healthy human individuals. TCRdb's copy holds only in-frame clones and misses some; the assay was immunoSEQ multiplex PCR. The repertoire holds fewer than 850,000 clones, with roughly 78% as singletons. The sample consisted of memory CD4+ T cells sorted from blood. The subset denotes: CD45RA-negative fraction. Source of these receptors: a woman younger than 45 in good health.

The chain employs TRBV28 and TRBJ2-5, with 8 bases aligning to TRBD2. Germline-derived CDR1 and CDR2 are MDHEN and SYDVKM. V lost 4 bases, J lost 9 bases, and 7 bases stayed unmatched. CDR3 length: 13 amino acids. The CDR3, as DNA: TGTGCCAGCAGTTGGACTAGCAGGAGGGCCCAGTACTTC. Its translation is CASSWTSRRAQYF.

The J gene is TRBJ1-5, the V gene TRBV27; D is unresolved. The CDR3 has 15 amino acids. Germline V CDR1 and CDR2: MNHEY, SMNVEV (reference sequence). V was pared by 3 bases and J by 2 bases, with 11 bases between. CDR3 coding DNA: TGTGCCAGCAGTTTGGGGAGTGCGGGCAATCAGCCCCAGCATTTT. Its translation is CASSLGSAGNQPQHF.

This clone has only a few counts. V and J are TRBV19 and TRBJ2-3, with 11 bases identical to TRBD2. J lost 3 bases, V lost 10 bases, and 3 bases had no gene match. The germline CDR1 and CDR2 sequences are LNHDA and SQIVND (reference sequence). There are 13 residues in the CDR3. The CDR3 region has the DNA TGTGCCACTAGGACTAGCGGGACAGATACGCAGTATTTT. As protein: CATRTSGTDTQYF.

The CDR3 sequence is CASSSSDTQYF. Written as DNA, the CDR3 is TGTGCCAGCAGTTCGTCGGATACGCAGTATTTT. The chain carries TRBV28 and TRBJ2-3; D gene unclear. Per the germline V gene, CDR1 is MDHEN and CDR2 is SYDVKM. Deletions cut 4 bases from V and 6 bases from J, with 5 bases between. This CDR3 spans 11 amino acids.

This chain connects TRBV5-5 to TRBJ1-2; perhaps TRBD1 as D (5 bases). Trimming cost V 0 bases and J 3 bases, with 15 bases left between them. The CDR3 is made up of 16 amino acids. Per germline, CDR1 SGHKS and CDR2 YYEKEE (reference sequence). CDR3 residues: CASSLEGRASYYGYTF. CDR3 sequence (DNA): TGTGCCAGCAGCTTGGAGGGCAGGGCGAGCTACTATGGCTACACCTTC.

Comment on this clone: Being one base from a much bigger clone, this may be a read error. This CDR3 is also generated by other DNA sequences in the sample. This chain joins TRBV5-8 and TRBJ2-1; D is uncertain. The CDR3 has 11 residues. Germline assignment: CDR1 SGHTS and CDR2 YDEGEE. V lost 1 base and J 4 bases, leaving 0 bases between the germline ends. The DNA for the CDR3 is TGTGCCAGCAGCTTGTACAATGAGCAGTTCTTC. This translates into CASSLYNEQFF.

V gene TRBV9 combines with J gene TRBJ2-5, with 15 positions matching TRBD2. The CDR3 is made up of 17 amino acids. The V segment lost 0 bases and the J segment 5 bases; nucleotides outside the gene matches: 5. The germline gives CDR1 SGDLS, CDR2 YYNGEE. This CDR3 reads CASSVGGLAGGGETQYF. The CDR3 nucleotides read TGTGCCAGCAGCGTAGGGGGACTAGCGGGAGGTGGGGAGACCCAGTACTTC.

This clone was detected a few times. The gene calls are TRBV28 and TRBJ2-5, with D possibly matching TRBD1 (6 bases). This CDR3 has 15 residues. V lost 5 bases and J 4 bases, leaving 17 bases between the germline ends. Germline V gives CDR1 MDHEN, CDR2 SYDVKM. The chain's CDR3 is CASSTPGRGLETQYF. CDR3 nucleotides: TGTGCCAGCAGTACCCCTGGCAGGGGCCTAGAGACCCAGTACTTC.

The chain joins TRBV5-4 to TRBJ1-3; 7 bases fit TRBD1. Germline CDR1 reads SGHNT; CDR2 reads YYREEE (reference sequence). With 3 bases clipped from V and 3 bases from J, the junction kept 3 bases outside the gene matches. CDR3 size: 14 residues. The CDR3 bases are TGTGCCAGCAGCTCCGGGGACAGTGGAAACACCATATATTTT. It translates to CASSSGDSGNTIYF.

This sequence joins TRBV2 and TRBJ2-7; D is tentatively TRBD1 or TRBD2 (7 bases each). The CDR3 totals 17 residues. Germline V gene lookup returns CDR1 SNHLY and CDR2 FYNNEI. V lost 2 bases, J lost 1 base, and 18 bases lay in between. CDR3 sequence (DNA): TGTGCCAGCAGTGAAAGGGGGGGGACAGTGCTGTCCTACGAGCAGTACTTC. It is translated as CASSERGGTVLSYEQYF.

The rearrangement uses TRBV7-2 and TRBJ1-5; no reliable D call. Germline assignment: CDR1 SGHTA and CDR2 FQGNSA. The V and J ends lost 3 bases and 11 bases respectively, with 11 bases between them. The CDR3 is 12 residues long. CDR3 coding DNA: TGTGCCAGCAGCTTCGTCGTGGCAGCCCAGCATTTT. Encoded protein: CASSFVVAAQHF.

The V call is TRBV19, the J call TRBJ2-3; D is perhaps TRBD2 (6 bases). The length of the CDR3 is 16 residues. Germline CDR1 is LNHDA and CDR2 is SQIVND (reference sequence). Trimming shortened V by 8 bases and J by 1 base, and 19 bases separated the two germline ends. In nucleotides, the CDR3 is TGTGCCAGTTCCGCCTCCCGGGACTCTCGCACAGATACGCAGTATTTT. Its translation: CASSASRDSRTDTQYF.

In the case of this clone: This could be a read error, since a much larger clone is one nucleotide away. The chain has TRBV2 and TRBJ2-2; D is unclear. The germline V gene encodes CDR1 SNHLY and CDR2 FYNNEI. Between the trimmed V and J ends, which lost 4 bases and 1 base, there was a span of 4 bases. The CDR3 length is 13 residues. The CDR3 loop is CASSAENTGELFF. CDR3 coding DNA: TGTGCCAGCAGTGCGGAGAACACCGGGGAGCTGTTTTTT. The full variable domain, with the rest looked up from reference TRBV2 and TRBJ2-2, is EPEVTQTPSHQVTQMGQEVILRCVPISNHLYFYWYRQILGQKVEFLVSFYNNEISEKSEIFDDQFSVERPDGSNFTLKIRSTKLEDSAMYFCASSAENTGELFFGEGSRLTVL.

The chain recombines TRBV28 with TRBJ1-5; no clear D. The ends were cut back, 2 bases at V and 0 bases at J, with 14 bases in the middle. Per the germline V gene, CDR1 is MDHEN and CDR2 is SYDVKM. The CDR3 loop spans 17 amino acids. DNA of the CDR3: TGTGCCAGCAGTTTAAGAGGGCAGTCCTTTAGCAATCAGCCCCAGCATTTT. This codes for CASSLRGQSFSNQPQHF.

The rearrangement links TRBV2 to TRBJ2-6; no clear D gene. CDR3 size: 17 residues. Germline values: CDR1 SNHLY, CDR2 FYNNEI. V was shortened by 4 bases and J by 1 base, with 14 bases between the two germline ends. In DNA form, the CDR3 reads TGTGCCAGCAGTGTAGGGTTGGGTATATCTGGGGCCAACGTCCTGACTTTC. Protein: CASSVGLGISGANVLTF.

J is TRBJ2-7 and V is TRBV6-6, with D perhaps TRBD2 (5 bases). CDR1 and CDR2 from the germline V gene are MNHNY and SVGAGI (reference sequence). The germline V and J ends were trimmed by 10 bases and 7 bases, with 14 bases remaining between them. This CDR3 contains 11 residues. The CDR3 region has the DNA TGTGCCACCAAAACGGGCGGGGAGCAGTACTTC. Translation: CATKTGGEQYF.

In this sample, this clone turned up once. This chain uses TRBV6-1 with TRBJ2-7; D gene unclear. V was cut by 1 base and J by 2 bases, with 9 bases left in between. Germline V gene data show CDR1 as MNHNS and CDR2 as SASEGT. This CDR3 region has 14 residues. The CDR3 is CASSEVGPTYEQYF. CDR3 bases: TGTGCCAGCAGTGAAGTTGGACCGACCTACGAGCAGTACTTC.

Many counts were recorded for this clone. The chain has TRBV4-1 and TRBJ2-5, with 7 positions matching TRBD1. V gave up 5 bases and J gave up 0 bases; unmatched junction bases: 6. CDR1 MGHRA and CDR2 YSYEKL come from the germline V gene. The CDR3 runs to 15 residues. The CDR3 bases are TGCGCCAGCAGCAAAGGACAGGCCAACCAAGAGACCCAGTACTTC. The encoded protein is CASSKGQANQETQYF.

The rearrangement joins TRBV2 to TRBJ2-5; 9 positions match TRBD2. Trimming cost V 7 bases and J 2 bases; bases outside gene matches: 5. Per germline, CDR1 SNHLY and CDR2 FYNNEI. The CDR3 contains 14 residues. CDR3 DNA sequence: TGTGCCAGCACACGGCTAGCGGGGCAAGAGACCCAGTACTTC. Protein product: CASTRLAGQETQYF.

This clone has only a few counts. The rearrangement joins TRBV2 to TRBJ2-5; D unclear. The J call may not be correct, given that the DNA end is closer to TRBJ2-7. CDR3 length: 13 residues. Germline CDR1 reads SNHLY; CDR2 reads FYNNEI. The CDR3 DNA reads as TGTGCCAGCAGTCCTCAAGGACCCTACGAGCAGTACTTC. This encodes CASSPQGPYEQYF.

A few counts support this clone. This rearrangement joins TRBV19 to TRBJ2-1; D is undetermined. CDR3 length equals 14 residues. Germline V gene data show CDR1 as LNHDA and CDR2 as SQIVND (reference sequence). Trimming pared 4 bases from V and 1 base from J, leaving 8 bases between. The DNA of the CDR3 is TGTGCCAGTAGTAACCCTGGATCCTACAATGAGCAGTTCTTC. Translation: CASSNPGSYNEQFF. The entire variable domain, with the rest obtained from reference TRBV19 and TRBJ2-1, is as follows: DGGITQSPKYLFRKEGQNVTLSCEQNLNHDAMYWYRQDPGQGLRLIYYSQIVNDFQKGDIAEGYSVSREKKESFPLTVTSAQKNPTAFYLCASSNPGSYNEQFFGPGTRLTVL.

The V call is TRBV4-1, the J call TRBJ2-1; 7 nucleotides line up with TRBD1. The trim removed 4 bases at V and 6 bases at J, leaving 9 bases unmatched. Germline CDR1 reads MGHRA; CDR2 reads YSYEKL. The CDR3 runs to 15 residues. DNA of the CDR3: TGCGCCAGCAGCCTACAGGGGTCCTTACCCAATGAGCAGTTCTTC. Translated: CASSLQGSLPNEQFF.

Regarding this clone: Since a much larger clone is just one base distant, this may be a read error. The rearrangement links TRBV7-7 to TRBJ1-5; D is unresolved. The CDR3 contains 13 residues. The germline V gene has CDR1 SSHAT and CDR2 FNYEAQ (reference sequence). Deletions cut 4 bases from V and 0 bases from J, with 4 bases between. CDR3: CASSSYSNQPQHF. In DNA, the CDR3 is TGTGCCAGCAGCTCCTATAGCAATCAGCCCCAGCATTTT.

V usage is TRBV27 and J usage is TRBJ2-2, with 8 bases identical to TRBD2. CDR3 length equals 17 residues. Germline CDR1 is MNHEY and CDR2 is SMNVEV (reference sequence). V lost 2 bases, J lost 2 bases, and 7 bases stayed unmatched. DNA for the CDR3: TGTGCCAGCAGTTTAATTTTTAGCGGGGTCAACACCGGGGAGCTGTTTTTT. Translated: CASSLIFSGVNTGELFF.

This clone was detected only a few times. CDR3 DNA: TGCGCCAGCAGCGGCATCCAATCTGGGGCCAACGTCCTGACTTTC. It is translated as CASSGIQSGANVLTF. V is TRBV5-1 and J is TRBJ2-6, with no clear D. This CDR3 has 15 residues. With 4 bases removed from V and 1 base from J, the gap between germline ends came to 9 bases. CDR1 and CDR2 from the germline V gene are SGHRS and YFSETQ.

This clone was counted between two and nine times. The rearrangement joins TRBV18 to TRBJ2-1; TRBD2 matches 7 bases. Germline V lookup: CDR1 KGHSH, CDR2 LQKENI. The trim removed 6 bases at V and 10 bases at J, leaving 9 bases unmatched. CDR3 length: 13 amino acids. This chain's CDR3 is CASSRGGDREQFF. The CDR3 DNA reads TGTGCCAGCTCTCGTGGGGGGGATCGCGAGCAGTTCTTC.

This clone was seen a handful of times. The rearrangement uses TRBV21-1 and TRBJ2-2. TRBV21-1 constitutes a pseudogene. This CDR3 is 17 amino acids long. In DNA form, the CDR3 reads TGTGCCAGCAGCAAAGTTTTAGTGGTGTGGCAGACCGGGGAGCTGTTTTTT. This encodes CASSKVLVVWQTGELFF.